This T cell receptor beta chain was captured in a study of CD8 T cells in ankylosing spondylitis. Study observations and caveats: Blood from ankylosing spondylitis patients appeared to carry a characteristic roughly 8-variant TCR beta motif.

From the 5' RACE reads, TCRdb called clonotypes with MiXCR, one entry per CDR3 protein. The sample lists around 100,000 distinct CDR3 sequences, about 8.3% occurring once. The table lists this clonotype with a few counts. Its antigen is unidentified. CDR1 is MDHEN, CDR2 SYDVKM, per germline. This CDR3 has 14 residues. The trim removed 1 base at V and 6 bases at J, leaving 6 bases unmatched. The TCR comes from a male donor with ankylosing spondylitis. The sample taken for sequencing was blood, either unsorted or a sorted T cell fraction (not recorded which). V and J are TRBV28 and TRBJ2-7; 7 nucleotides line up with TRBD2. CDR3 nucleotides: TGTGCCAGCAGTTTATCGGGCGGGAGTGTCGAGCAGTACTTC. It codes for CASSLSGGSVEQYF.